Listed here is a single TCR beta chain. The antigen is undetermined. The entry originates in a study of T cell responses to AZD1222 COVID-19 vaccine. The study's findings and limits: Nearly half of unique spike-specific TCRs reportedly avoided B.1.351 and B.1.1.7 mutated regions. Seropositive AZD1222 recipients at baseline numbered only five or six. There were mostly white British donors and more females than males, and clonal diversity was possibly underestimated.

Method: immunoSEQ multiplex PCR; TCRdb's copy keeps in-frame clones and lacks some. The data show roughly 49,000 clones, approximately 90% seen once. Analysis merged second doses at about 4 or about 12 weeks. This clonotype was obtained from an adult who received the AZD1222 COVID-19 vaccine. The sequences come from peripheral blood, collected 28 days after the second AZD1222 dose.

The CDR3 region has the DNA TGTGCCAGCAGCCAAGAAGGAGCGAGGGAGCAGTACTTC. Residues: CASSQEGAREQYF. The V gene is TRBV3-1 (or the pseudogene TRBV3-2), the J gene TRBJ2-7; D remains unclear. Germline-derived CDR1 and CDR2 are LGHDT and YNNKEL (reference sequence). Between the trimmed V and J ends, which lost 0 bases and 7 bases, there was a span of 10 bases. The length of the CDR3 is 13 residues.